This T cell receptor (beta chain) was sequenced in a study of technical replicates of blood from several donors. V lost 3 bases to trimming and J lost 6 bases, with 14 bases between them. This CDR3 has 14 amino acids. Germline lookup yields CDR1 SGHAT and CDR2 FQNNGV. The method was immunoSEQ multiplex PCR; TCRdb's version includes in-frame clones alone and lacks a portion of them. The profile shows about 98,000 clones, more than 90% of them singletons. The chain has TRBV11-2 and TRBJ1-1; D ambiguous. Material for sequencing was T cells isolated from PBMCs. This receptor was identified in a human donor in good health. CDR3 protein: CASSFFRVGAEAFF. In DNA form, the CDR3 reads TGTGCCAGCAGCTTTTTTAGAGTGGGCGCTGAAGCTTTCTTT.